The clone carrying this T cell receptor beta chain was seen a few times. Its target is unknown. Excluded were patients with other autoimmune diseases, uncontrolled infections, pregnancy or lactation. The data derive from a study of Graves' ophthalmopathy and Graves' hyperthyroidism. Broader study findings: With just under 71% sensitivity and around 79% specificity, the model predicted ophthalmopathy progression. In blood, most expanded thyroid clonotypes above 0.001 frequency were also detected. Discriminating ophthalmopathy from stable hyperthyroidism, a 13-signature model attained a sensitivity of about 88% and a specificity of approximately 81%.

Using RNA transcripts, the TCR beta CDR3 regions were amplified. HTBI-primed RT-PCR formed the first round, and a multiplex PCR formed the second. In TCRdb, the multiplex PCR reads were re-called with MiXCR into one record per CDR3 protein. The sample lists hundreds of thousands of distinct CDR3 sequences; about 20% were seen once. Germline V gene lookup returns CDR1 SNHLY and CDR2 FYNNEI. The CDR3 sequence is 14 residues long. The ends lost 7 bases at V and 4 bases at J; junction bases unmatched: 8. The receptor's source is a woman younger than 30 with stable Graves' hyperthyroidism. Some clones in this sample may be carry-over from other donors' samples. V usage is TRBV2 and J usage is TRBJ2-7, with 9 nucleotides matching TRBD1. The material sequenced was peripheral blood. CDR3 residues: CASNGRDRAYEQYF. DNA for the CDR3: TGTGCCAGCAATGGACGGGACAGGGCGTACGAGCAGTACTTC.